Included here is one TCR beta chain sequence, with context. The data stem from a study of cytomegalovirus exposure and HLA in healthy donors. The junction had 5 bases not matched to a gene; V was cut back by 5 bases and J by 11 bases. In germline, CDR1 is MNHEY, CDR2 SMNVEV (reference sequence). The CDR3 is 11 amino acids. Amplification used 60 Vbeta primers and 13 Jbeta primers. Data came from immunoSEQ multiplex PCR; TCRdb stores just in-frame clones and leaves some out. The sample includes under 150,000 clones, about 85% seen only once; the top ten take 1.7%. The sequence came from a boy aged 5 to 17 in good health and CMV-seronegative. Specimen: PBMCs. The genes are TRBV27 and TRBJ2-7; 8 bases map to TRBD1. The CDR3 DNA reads TGTGCCAGCAGTAAATCGGACAGGGAGTACTTC. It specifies CASSKSDREYF.